This T cell receptor (beta chain) derives from a study of regulatory T cells in long-lasting Graves disease (dated by TCRdb to about 2021). As for the study more broadly: Persistent Graves' disease meant more than 5 years of antithyroid drug treatment with TSH receptor autoantibodies that stayed positive. Peripheral blood TCR sequencing and RNA sequencing compared persistent Graves' disease patients with newly diagnosed Graves' disease patients. The study took place in China and was registered as a clinical trial. A total of 33 samples underwent TCR sequencing: about 13 from persistent and approximately 20 from newly diagnosed Graves' disease patients. Antithyroid drugs had been taken for approximately 9.5 years on average by persistent Graves' disease patients in the clinical cohort. The investigation overall reported the following: Lower TCR Shannon entropy and fewer highly expanded clones were observed in persistent Graves' disease patients than in newly diagnosed patients, which suggested clonal expansion. As a limitation, the authors acknowledged that the small sample size may reduce accuracy. Sequencing and analysis were limited to the TCR beta chain. Persistent patients shared more public clonotypes among themselves (around 3,000) than newly diagnosed patients did (about 970). Persistent disease showed preferential use of TRBV28, TRBJ1-2 and TRBJ2-5, whereas newly diagnosed disease favored TRBV20-1 and TRBJ2-1. Because the primary lesion, thyroid tissue, could not be accessed, the study looked at peripheral blood alone.

Note on this clonotype: Its antigen has not been determined. One base away there is no much larger clone; base qualities are not given.

The library came from multiplex PCR. The data were produced on an Illumina HiSeq 4000. CDR3 regions were amplified by Arm-PCR with iRepertoire HTBI primers to construct TCR beta libraries. Before sequencing, the PCR products went through gel purification. Per the original workflow: A total of 62 TRBV and 14 TRBJ segments were identified across samples and were used for gene usage analysis of CDR3 amino acid clonotypes. COPE and FqMerger were used to merge the filtered high-quality paired reads into contigs. BLAST was used to align contigs to IMGT TRBV, TRBD and TRBJ reference genes, and CDR3 was defined according to IMGT. Any clonotype with a frequency above 0.1% was counted as a highly expanded clone. Repertoire diversity was measured by Shannon entropy, and V-J evenness by the Gini coefficient. A clonotype found in more than one individual was treated as public. TCRdb reanalyzed the raw reads on its own, using fastp at Q25 for trimming and MiXCR for clone calling, and kept in-frame beta chains. Rows merge per CDR3 protein into single entries with the most common DNA and genes. The V and J calls were determined by TCRdb, not by the authors. Within this sample are roughly 700,000 distinct CDR3 sequences, with 30% of them counted one time only. The ten largest account for under 50% of the sample.

The time point label here, explained by the study, means: persistent/refractory GD, antithyroid drugs over 5 years with positive TRAb. RNA was extracted from PBMCs in TRIzol for both TCR sequencing and RNA sequencing. The diagnosis of Graves' disease followed American Thyroid Association guidelines. The patients came from an endocrinology department in Xi'an, China. Each patient gave approximately 8.8 milliliters of peripheral blood, collected in an EDTA anticoagulant tube. Ficoll Paque Plus density gradient separation was used to isolate PBMCs, and no further T cell sorting was done. RNA quality was checked with an Agilent 2100 Bioanalyzer and agarose gel, and concentration with a NanoDrop 2000. Trimming removed 8 bases from V and 1 base from J, leaving 12 bases between the germline ends. The CDR3 holds 13 amino acids from the cysteine to the phenylalanine. Only the CDR3 region is kept as DNA, spanning 39 bases read in frame from base 1. For CDR1 and CDR2, the germline V gene (reference sequence) lists GTSNPN and SVGIG.

The chain was built from TRBV30 and TRBJ1-5, with a tentative D gene TRBD1 over 6 matching bases. This sample comprised peripheral blood mononuclear cells (PBMCs), obtained when the disease was refractory, from a patient treated with antithyroid drugs. The TCR comes from a female donor with Graves disease. The DNA is as follows: TGTGCCACCTCCGGGACAAGCAATCAGCCCCAGCATTTT. This codes for CATSGTSNQPQHF.